The 5 T cell receptor beta chains presented below share a single source sample, sequenced in a study of shared clonotypes between healthy human individuals (dated by TCRdb to about 2020). The method was the immunoSEQ multiplex PCR assay. TCRdb took over this immuneACCESS table, retaining in-frame rearrangements with V and J assigned. Such tables are incomplete; in checked studies, under half of the missing clones stem from an unresolved V gene, and the remainder is unexplained. The sample table contains about 450,000 clones; only one count was recorded for around 80% of them. Approximately 12% of the sample comes from the top ten. The sequencing input was PBMCs. The receptors shown here come from a woman in her thirties or forties in good health. Some clones in this sample may be carry-over from other donors' samples.

The genes are TRBV7-6 and TRBJ2-1; D possibly matches TRBD1 or TRBD2 (6 bases each). Trimming left V 4 bases short and J 2 bases short, with 15 bases between. The CDR3 runs 16 residues. Germline V CDR1 and CDR2: SGHVS, FNYEAQ. In DNA form, the CDR3 reads TGTGCCAGCAGCTCGGGGGCACGCATGGCCTACAATGAGCAGTTCTTC. Amino acid sequence: CASSSGARMAYNEQFF. Supplemented by reference TRBV7-6 and TRBJ2-1, the full variable domain reads GAGVSQSPRYKVTKRGQDVALRCDPISGHVSLYWYRQALGQGPEFLTYFNYEAQQDKSGLPNDRFSAERPEGSISTLTIQRTEQRDSAMYRCASSSGARMAYNEQFFGPGTRLTVL.

The chain has TRBV7-9 and TRBJ2-7; D is possibly TRBD2 (5 bases). V was pared by 5 bases and J by 2 bases, with 10 bases between. This CDR3 spans 13 amino acids. Germline V gives CDR1 SEHNR, CDR2 FQNEAQ (reference sequence). The CDR3 region is CASSRTGTYEQYF. The DNA of the CDR3 is TGTGCCAGCAGCCGGACGGGAACCTACGAGCAGTACTTC.

V gene TRBV30 combines with J gene TRBJ2-5; possibly TRBD1 for D (5 bases). The CDR3 extends over 12 amino acids. Deletions cut 2 bases from V and 5 bases from J, with 9 bases between. Germline V lookup: CDR1 GTSNPN, CDR2 SVGIG (reference sequence). CDR3 sequence: CAWSLYRETQYF. The CDR3 nucleotides read TGTGCCTGGAGTCTCTACAGGGAGACCCAGTACTTC. The full variable domain, rest sourced from reference TRBV30 and TRBJ2-5, is SQTIHQWPATLVQPVGSPLSLECTVEGTSNPNLYWYRQAAGRGLQLLFYSVGIGQISSEVPQNLSASRPQDRQFILSSKKLLLSDSGFYLCAWSLYRETQYFGPGTRLLVL.

This clone was found a few times. This rearrangement joins TRBV11-2 to TRBJ2-3; no clear D gene. Germline V gives CDR1 SGHAT, CDR2 FQNNGV. The CDR3 has 14 residues. V shed 1 base and J shed 4 bases, with 9 bases lying between them. CDR3 DNA: TGTGCCAGCAGCTTAGTCGGAACCTCAGATACGCAGTATTTT. This codes for CASSLVGTSDTQYF.

The J gene is TRBJ2-1, the V gene TRBV19, with TRBD2 as a possible D gene (5 bases). The germline CDR1 and CDR2 sequences are LNHDA and SQIVND (reference sequence). V was clipped by 1 base and J by 10 bases, with 14 bases between them. The CDR3 is 14 amino acids. In DNA form, the CDR3 reads TGTGCCAGTAGTATAGTCTCGGGAACTACCGAGCAGTTCTTC. This sequence encodes CASSIVSGTTEQFF. Using reference TRBV19 and TRBJ2-1 for the parts outside the CDR3, the full variable domain is DGGITQSPKYLFRKEGQNVTLSCEQNLNHDAMYWYRQDPGQGLRLIYYSQIVNDFQKGDIAEGYSVSREKKESFPLTVTSAQKNPTAFYLCASSIVSGTTEQFFGPGTRLTVL.